This TCR beta chain was recovered during a study of preoperative IRX-2 immunotherapy in early breast cancer. The treatment here: preoperative locoregional IRX-2 cytokine immunotherapy. Preoperative locoregional IRX-2 cytokine immunotherapy was tested in the phase Ib source study. This clone turned up a few times. This CDR3 has 14 residues. Trimming cost V 3 bases and J 7 bases, with 16 bases left between them. The germline CDR1 and CDR2 sequences are SGHDN and FVKESK. Assay used: immunoSEQ multiplex PCR; TCRdb lists only in-frame clones, some missing. The data show approximately 98,000 clones, roughly 89% seen once.

This receptor was taken from a human donor with breast cancer. Sample: tumor tissue, taken after IRX-2 immunotherapy. The V call is TRBV14, the J call TRBJ2-7; D may be TRBD2 (7 bases). As DNA, the CDR3 is TGTGCCAGCAGCCAGAATAACAGGGAGGGAGAGCAGTACTTC. Its translation: CASSQNNREGEQYF. The variable domain in full, with the rest retrieved from reference TRBV14 and TRBJ2-7, is EAGVTQFPSHSVIEKGQTVTLRCDPISGHDNLYWYRRVMGKEIKFLLHFVKESKQDESGMPNNRFLAERTGGTYSTLKVQPAELEDSGVYFCASSQNNREGEQYFGPGTRLTVT.